These 8 T cell receptor beta chains were sequenced from one sample in a study of shared clonotypes between healthy human individuals. Some clones are missing from TCRdb's copy, which holds only in-frame ones; the method was immunoSEQ multiplex PCR. The sample includes approximately 2,200,000 clones, just over 90% seen only once; the top ten take 1.5% to 2%. Naive CD8 cells were CD45RO-negative, positively selected for CCR7, excluding terminally differentiated effector memory CD45RA+ cells. The specimen was naive CD8+ T cells from PBMCs. The receptors shown here come from a man between 18 and 29 years old in good health. Some clones in this sample may be carry-over from other donors' samples.

Concerning this clone: Other DNA sequences in this sample translate to the same CDR3. This chain uses TRBV9 with TRBJ2-2, with 12 bases matching TRBD2. The junction had 6 bases not matched to a gene; V was cut back by 4 bases and J by 8 bases. The CDR3 runs 15 residues. Germline V gene data show CDR1 as SGDLS and CDR2 as YYNGEE. CDR3 residues: CASSPSGRASGELFF. CDR3 nucleotide sequence: TGTGCCAGCAGCCCTAGCGGGAGGGCATCAGGGGAGCTGTTTTTT.

The chain links TRBV7-2 to TRBJ2-5; no clear D gene. CDR3 length equals 13 residues. V lost 5 bases to trimming and J lost 4 bases, with 11 bases between them. Germline V lookup: CDR1 SGHTA, CDR2 FQGNSA. This chain's CDR3 is CASSGDNGETQYF. The CDR3 bases are TGTGCCAGCAGCGGCGACAATGGAGAGACCCAGTACTTC.

The chain employs TRBV5-1 and TRBJ1-1, with a weak D call TRBD1 (6 bases). The length of the CDR3 is 13 residues. Germline loops: CDR1 SGHRS, CDR2 YFSETQ. The V end lost 2 bases, the J end lost 8 bases, and 13 bases lay between the germline ends. As DNA, the CDR3 is TGCGCCAGCAGCTTTACTGGAACAGGGGAAGCTTTCTTT. Translating gives CASSFTGTGEAFF.

The V call is TRBV5-1, the J call TRBJ2-1; 9 nucleotides align to TRBD1. This CDR3 comprises 15 residues. The V and J ends lost 2 bases and 5 bases, in that order; junction bases with no gene match: 5. Germline lookup yields CDR1 SGHRS and CDR2 YFSETQ. CDR3 DNA sequence: TGCGCCAGCAGCTTTGGGACAGGGCGAGACAATGAGCAGTTCTTC. Translating gives CASSFGTGRDNEQFF.

V gene TRBV9 combines with J gene TRBJ1-2, with 9 bases aligning to TRBD1. Germline assignment: CDR1 SGDLS and CDR2 YYNGEE. This CDR3 is built from 15 residues. J was trimmed by 3 bases and V by 3 bases; bases with no gene match: 6. CDR3 in amino acids: CASSARDRADYGYTF. The CDR3 DNA is TGTGCCAGCAGCGCCCGGGACAGGGCGGACTATGGCTACACCTTC.

The rearrangement uses TRBV6-1 and TRBJ1-6; D unclear. The CDR3 length is 15 residues. V lost 9 bases and J 7 bases, leaving 19 bases between the germline ends. CDR1 is MNHNS, CDR2 SASEGT, per germline. CDR3 sequence (DNA): TGTGCCAGTGTCACCCCTTTTCCCCGAAATTCACCCCTCCACTTT. Translation: CASVTPFPRNSPLHF.

V is TRBV10-3 and J is TRBJ2-7; D perhaps matches TRBD2 (6 bases). This CDR3 has 13 residues. The germline CDR1 and CDR2 sequences are ENHRY and SYGVKD. The CDR3 DNA sequence: TGTGCGGGGGGAAGCGCCCCCTCCTACGAGCAGTACTTC. Translation: CAGGSAPSYEQYF.

This sequence joins TRBV18 and TRBJ2-5; D is unresolved. The CDR3 is 13 residues long. Germline lookup yields CDR1 KGHSH and CDR2 LQKENI. Trimming left V 0 bases short and J 3 bases short, with 5 bases between. The CDR3 DNA sequence: TGTGCCAGCTCACCACCGAATAAAGAGACCCAGTACTTC. Protein: CASSPPNKETQYF.